These T cell receptor beta chains were read from a single sample in a study of Ad26.COV2.S vaccination and SARS-CoV-2 variants. The protocol was immunoSEQ multiplex PCR, while the TCRdb copy is restricted to in-frame clones and leaves out a portion. The sample lists about 390,000 clones; 88% were seen once. The sample here was peripheral blood, taken in a trial of Ad26.COV2.S vaccine versus placebo. The receptors originated from a person aged 18-60 years who received the Ad26.COV2.S COVID-19 vaccine or a placebo. Both conserved end residues are part of each CDR3. The D gene is left open where the match is weak. Size tells how often a clone was seen (once, few, many) or the class of an expanded clone, and some rows leave it out.

V gene	clone size	J gene	D gene	CDR3 protein	CDR3 DNA
TRBV19	.	TRBJ2-6	.	CASSTDSPSGANVLTF	TGTGCCAGTAGTACGGACAGTCCCTCTGGGGCCAACGTCCTGACTTTC
TRBV10-3	.	TRBJ1-2	TRBD1	CAISDPGTGGLVDYGYTF	TGTGCCATCAGTGACCCCGGGACAGGGGGCCTAGTGGACTATGGCTACACCTTC
TRBV7-2	.	TRBJ1-4	.	CASSLDGLGEKLFF	TGTGCCAGCAGCTTAGACGGACTGGGGGAAAAACTGTTTTTT
TRBV10-2	.	TRBJ1-6	.	CATEGAGVGNSPLHF	TGCGCGACTGAGGGAGCGGGGGTCGGTAATTCACCCCTCCACTTT
TRBV10-2	.	TRBJ1-1	.	CASSEPDTEAFF	TGCGCCAGCAGTGAACCTGATACTGAAGCTTTCTTT
TRBV5-8	.	TRBJ1-5	.	CASSFTQSNQPQHF	TGTGCCAGCAGCTTTACACAAAGCAATCAGCCCCAGCATTTT
TRBV7-9	once	TRBJ1-2	.	CASSLGTNYGYTF	TGTGCCAGCAGCTTAGGGACAAACTATGGCTACACCTTC
TRBV5-6	once	TRBJ1-1	TRBD1	CASTWGTGEDTEAFF	TGTGCCAGCACCTGGGGGACAGGAGAGGACACTGAAGCTTTCTTT
TRBV2	.	TRBJ1-1	TRBD1	CASSVRGYTEAFF	TGTGCCAGCAGTGTCAGGGGGTACACTGAAGCTTTCTTT
TRBV24-1	.	TRBJ1-1	.	CATRRGGDTEAFF	TGTGCCACCAGGAGGGGAGGGGACACTGAAGCTTTCTTT
TRBV6-5	once	TRBJ2-6	.	CASSYLRLSGANVLTF	TGTGCCAGCAGTTACCTCCGGCTCTCTGGGGCCAACGTCCTGACTTTC
TRBV7-6	.	TRBJ1-2	.	CASSLGVNYGYTF	TGTGCCAGCAGCTTAGGGGTGAACTATGGCTACACCTTC
TRBV30	.	TRBJ1-1	.	CAWSLGRDTEAFF	TGTGCCTGGAGTCTTGGTAGGGACACTGAAGCTTTCTTT
TRBV6-5	.	TRBJ1-2	.	CASSYQGTYGYTF	TGTGCCAGCAGTTACCAGGGGACATATGGCTACACCTTC
TRBV7-2	.	TRBJ2-7	TRBD1	CASSLGTGREQYF	TGTGCCAGCAGCTTAGGGACAGGGAGGGAGCAGTACTTC
TRBV7-2	once	TRBJ2-2	TRBD2	CASSLEQRGGTGELFF	TGTGCCAGCAGCTTAGAGCAGCGGGGTGGTACCGGGGAGCTGTTTTTT